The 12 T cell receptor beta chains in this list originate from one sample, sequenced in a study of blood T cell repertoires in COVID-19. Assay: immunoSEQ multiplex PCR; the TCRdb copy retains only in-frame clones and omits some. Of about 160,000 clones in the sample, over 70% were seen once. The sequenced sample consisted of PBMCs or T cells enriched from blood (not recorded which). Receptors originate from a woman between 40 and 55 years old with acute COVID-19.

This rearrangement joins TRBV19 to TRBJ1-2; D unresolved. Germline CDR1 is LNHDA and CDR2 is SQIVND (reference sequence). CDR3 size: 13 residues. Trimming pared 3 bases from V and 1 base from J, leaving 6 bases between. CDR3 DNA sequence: TGTGCCAGTAGTATCGGCGGTAACTATGGCTACACCTTC. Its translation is CASSIGGNYGYTF. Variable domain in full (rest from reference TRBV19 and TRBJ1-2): DGGITQSPKYLFRKEGQNVTLSCEQNLNHDAMYWYRQDPGQGLRLIYYSQIVNDFQKGDIAEGYSVSREKKESFPLTVTSAQKNPTAFYLCASSIGGNYGYTFGSGTRLTVV.

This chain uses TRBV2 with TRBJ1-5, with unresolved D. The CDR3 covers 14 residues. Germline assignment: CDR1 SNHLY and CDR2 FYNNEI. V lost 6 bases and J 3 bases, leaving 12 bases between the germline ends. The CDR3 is CASSFGLLNQPQHF. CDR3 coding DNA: TGTGCCAGCAGCTTCGGACTGCTCAATCAGCCCCAGCATTTT.

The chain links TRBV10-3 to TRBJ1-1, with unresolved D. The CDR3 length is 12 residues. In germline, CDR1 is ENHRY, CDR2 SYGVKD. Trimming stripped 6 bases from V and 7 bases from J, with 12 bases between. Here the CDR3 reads CAIRHTNYEAFF. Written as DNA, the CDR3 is TGTGCCATCAGACATACAAACTATGAAGCTTTCTTT.

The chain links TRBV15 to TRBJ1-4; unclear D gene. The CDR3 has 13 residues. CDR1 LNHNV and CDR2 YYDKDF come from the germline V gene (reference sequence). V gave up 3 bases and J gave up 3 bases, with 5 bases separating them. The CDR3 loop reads CATSSPSNEKLFF. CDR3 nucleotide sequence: TGTGCCACCAGCAGCCCCTCTAATGAAAAACTGTTTTTT. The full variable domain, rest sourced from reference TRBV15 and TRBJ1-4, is DAMVIQNPRYQVTQFGKPVTLSCSQTLNHNVMYWYQQKSSQAPKLLFHYYDKDFNNEADTPDNFQSRRPNTSFCFLDIRSPGLGDTAMYLCATSSPSNEKLFFGSGTQLSVL.

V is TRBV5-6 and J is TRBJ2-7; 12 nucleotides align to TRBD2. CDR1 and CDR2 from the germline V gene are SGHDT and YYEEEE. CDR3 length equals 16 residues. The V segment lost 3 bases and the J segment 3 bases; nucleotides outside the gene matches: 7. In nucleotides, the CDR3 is TGTGCCAGCAGCTACATTCTAGCGGGAGGGTTCTACGAGCAGTACTTC. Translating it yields CASSYILAGGFYEQYF. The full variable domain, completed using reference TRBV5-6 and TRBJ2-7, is DAGVTQSPTHLIKTRGQQVTLRCSPKSGHDTVSWYQQALGQGPQFIFQYYEEEERQRGNFPDRFSGHQFPNYSSELNVNALLLGDSALYLCASSYILAGGFYEQYFGPGTRLTVT.

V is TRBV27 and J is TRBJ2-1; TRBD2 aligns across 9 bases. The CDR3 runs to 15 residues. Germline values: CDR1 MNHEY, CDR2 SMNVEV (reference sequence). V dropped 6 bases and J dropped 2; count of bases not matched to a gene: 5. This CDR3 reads CASRLTSGTYNEQFF. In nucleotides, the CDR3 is TGTGCCAGCAGGTTGACTAGCGGTACCTACAATGAGCAGTTCTTC.

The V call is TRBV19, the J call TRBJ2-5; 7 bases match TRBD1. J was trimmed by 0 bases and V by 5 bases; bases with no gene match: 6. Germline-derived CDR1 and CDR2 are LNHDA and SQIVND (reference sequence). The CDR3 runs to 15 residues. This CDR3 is CASSSGQPYQETQYF. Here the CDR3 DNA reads TGTGCCAGTAGTTCGGGACAGCCGTACCAAGAGACCCAGTACTTC.

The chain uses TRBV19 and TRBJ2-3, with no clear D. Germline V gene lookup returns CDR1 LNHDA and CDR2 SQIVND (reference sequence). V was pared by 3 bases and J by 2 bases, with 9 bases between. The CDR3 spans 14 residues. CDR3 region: CASSITTSTDTQYF. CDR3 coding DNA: TGTGCCAGTAGTATCACTACGTCCACAGATACGCAGTATTTT.

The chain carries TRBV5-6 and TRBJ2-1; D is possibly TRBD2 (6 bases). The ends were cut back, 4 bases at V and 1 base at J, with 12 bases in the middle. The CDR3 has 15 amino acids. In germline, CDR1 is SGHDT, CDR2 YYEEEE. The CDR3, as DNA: TGTGCCAGCAGCGAGGCGGGACGGTCCTACAATGAGCAGTTCTTC. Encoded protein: CASSEAGRSYNEQFF.

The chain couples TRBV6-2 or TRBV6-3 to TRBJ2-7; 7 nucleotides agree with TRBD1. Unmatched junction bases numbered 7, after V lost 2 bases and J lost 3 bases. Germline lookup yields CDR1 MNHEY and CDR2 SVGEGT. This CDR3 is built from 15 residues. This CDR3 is CASSYVGQDHYEQYF. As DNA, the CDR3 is TGTGCCAGCAGTTACGTCGGACAGGACCACTACGAGCAGTACTTC.

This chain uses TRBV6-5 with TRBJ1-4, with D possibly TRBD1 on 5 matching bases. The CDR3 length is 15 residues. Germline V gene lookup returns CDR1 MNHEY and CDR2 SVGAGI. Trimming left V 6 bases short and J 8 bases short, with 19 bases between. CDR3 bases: TGTGCCAGCAGGGGGGAGGGAGCGGGGGAAGAAAAACTGTTTTTT. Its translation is CASRGEGAGEEKLFF.

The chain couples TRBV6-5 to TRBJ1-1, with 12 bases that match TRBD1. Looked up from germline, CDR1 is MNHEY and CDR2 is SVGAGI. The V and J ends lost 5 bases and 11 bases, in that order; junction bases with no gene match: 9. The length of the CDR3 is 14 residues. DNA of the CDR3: TGTGCCAGCAGTAAGGGACAGGGGGCTTCGCGGGCTTTCTTT. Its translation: CASSKGQGASRAFF.